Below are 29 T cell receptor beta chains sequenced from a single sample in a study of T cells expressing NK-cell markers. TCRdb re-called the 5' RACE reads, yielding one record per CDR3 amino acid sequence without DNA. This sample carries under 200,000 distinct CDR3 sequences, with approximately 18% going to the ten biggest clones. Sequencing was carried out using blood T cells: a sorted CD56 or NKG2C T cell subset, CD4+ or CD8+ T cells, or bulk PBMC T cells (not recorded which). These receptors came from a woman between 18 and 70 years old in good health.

CDR3 protein: CASSSAGGNQETQYF. The chain carries TRBV9 and TRBJ2-5; TCRdb designates TRBD2, a call that cannot be tested without DNA. Germline CDR1 SGDLS, CDR2 YYNGEE. The CDR3 contains 15 residues.

CDR3 residues: CASSFFGGWSEDNEQFF. The gene calls are TRBV5-1 and TRBJ2-1; without DNA, the TCRdb call of TRBD2 cannot be checked. The CDR3 runs to 17 residues. CDR1 is SGHRS and CDR2 is YFSETQ in the germline V gene. The complete variable domain, with remaining parts taken from reference TRBV5-1 and TRBJ2-1, reads KAGVTQTPRYLIKTRGQQVTLSCSPISGHRSVSWYQQTPGQGLQFLFEYFSETQRNKGNFPGRFSGRQFSNSRSEMNVSTLELGDSALYLCASSFFGGWSEDNEQFFGPGTRLTVL.

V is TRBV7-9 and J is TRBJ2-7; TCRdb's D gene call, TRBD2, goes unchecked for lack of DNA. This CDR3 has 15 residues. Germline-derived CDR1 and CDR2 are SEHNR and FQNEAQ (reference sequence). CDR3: CASGGGISGGYEQYF.

This chain's CDR3 is CASSEQGLSYEQYF. The rearrangement joins TRBV2 to TRBJ2-7. The CDR3 is 14 residues long. In germline, CDR1 is SNHLY, CDR2 FYNNEI.

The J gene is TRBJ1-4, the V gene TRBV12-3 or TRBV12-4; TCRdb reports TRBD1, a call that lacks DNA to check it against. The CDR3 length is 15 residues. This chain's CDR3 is CASSHRDSNNEKLFF.

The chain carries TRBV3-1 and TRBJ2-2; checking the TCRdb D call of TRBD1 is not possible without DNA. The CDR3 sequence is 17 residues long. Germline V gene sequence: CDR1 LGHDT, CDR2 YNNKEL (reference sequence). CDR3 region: CASSLGRGQGGTGELFF.

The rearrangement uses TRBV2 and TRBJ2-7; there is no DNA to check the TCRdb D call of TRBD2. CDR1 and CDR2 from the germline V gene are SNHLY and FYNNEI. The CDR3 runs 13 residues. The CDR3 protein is CASQREVLNEQYF. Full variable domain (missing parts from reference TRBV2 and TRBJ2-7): EPEVTQTPSHQVTQMGQEVILRCVPISNHLYFYWYRQILGQKVEFLVSFYNNEISEKSEIFDDQFSVERPDGSNFTLKIRSTKLEDSAMYFCASQREVLNEQYFGPGTRLTVT.

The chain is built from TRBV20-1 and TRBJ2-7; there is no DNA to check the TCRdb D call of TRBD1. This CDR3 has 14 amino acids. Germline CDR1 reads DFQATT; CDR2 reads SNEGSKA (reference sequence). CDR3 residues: CSARGQGGRYEQYF.

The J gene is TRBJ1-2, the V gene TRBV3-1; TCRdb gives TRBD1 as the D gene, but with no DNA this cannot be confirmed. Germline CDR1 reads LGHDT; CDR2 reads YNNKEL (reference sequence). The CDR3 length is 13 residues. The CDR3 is CASTQGGSRGYTF. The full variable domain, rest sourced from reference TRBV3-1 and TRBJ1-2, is DTAVSQTPKYLVTQMGNDKSIKCEQNLGHDTMYWYKQDSKKFLKIMFSYNNKELIINETVPNRFSPKSPDKAHLNLHINSLELGDSAVYFCASTQGGSRGYTFGSGTRLTVV.

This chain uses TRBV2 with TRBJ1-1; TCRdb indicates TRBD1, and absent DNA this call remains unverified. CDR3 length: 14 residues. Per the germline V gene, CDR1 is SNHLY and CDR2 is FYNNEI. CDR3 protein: CASSGQGRNTEAFF.

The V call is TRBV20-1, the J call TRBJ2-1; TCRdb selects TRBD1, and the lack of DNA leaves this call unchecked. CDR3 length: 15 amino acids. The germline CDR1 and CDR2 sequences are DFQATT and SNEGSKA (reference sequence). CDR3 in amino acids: CSATGGRGGYNEQFF.

The CDR3 region is CASSDTPRSTDTQYF. The chain combines TRBV6-4 with TRBJ2-3. Germline V CDR1 and CDR2: MRHNA, SNTAGT. This CDR3 spans 15 amino acids.

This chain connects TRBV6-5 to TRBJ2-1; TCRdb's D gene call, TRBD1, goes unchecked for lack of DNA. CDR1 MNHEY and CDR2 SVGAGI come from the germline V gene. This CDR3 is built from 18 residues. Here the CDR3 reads CASSYGGTGGFSYNEQFF.

The chain's CDR3 is CASSRDVGLAGTNEQFF. The chain employs TRBV7-3 and TRBJ2-1; TCRdb designates TRBD2, a call that cannot be tested without DNA. In germline, CDR1 is SGHTA, CDR2 FQGTGA. The CDR3 is 17 residues long.

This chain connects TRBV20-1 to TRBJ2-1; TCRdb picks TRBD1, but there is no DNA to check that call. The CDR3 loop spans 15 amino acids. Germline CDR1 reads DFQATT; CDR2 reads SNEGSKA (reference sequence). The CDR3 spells CSATILGLGNNEQFF.

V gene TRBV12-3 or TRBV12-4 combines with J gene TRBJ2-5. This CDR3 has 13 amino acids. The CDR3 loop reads CASSPSGLETQYF.

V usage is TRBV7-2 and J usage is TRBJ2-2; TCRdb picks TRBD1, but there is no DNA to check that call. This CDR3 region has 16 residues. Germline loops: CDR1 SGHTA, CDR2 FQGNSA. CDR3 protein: CASSLGPFRDPGELFF.

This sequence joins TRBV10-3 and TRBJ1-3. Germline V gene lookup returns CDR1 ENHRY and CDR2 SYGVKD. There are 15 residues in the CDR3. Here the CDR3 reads CAIGRDGGSGNTIYF.

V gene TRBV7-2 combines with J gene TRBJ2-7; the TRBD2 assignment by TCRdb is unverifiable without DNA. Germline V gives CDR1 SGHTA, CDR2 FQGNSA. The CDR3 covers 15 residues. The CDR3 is CASSPLGGHSYEQYF.

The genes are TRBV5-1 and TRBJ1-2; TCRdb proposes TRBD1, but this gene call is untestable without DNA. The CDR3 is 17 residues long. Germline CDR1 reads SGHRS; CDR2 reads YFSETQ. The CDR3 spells CASSLGAGQGGNYGYTF. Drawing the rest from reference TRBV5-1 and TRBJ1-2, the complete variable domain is KAGVTQTPRYLIKTRGQQVTLSCSPISGHRSVSWYQQTPGQGLQFLFEYFSETQRNKGNFPGRFSGRQFSNSRSEMNVSTLELGDSALYLCASSLGAGQGGNYGYTFGSGTRLTVV.

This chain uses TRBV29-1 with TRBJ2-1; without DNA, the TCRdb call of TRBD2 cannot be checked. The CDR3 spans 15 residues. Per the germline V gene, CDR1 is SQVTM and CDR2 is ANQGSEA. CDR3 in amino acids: CSVEPPSSLYNEQFF.

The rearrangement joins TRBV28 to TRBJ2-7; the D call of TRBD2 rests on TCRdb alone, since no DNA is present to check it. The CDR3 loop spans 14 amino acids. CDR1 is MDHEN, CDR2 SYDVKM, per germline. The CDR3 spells CASGASGSVYEQYF.

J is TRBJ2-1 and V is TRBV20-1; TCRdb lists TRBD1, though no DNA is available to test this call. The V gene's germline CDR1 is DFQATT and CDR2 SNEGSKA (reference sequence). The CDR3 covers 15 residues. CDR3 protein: CSAISRGGERNEQFF.

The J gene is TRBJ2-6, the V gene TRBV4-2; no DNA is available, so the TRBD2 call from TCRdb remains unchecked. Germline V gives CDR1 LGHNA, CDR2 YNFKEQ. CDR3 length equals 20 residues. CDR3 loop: CASSHAAPGRPSSGANVLTF.

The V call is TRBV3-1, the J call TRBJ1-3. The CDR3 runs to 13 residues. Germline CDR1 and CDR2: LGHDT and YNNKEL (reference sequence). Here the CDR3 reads CASSQSSGNTIYF.

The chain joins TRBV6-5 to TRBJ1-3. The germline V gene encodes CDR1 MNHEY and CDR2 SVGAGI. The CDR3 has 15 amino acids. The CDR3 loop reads CASSYSADSGNTIYF.

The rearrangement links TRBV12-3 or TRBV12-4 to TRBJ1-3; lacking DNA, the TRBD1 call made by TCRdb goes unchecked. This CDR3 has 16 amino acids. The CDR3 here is CASSGTGTYSGNTIYF.

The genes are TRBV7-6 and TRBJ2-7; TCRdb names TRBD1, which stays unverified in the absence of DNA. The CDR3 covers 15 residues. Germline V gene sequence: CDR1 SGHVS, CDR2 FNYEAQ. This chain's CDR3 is CASSPGTGSTYEQYF.

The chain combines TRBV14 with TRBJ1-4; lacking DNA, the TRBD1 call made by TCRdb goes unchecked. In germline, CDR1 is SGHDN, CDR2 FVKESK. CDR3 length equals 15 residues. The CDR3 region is CASSQERQGYEKLFF.